A selection of T cell receptor beta chains follows, all from one sample in a study of shared clonotypes between healthy human individuals. Clones were read by immunoSEQ multiplex PCR, and TCRdb kept only the in-frame ones, dropping some. The sample lists around 980,000 clones, about 84% occurring once. The specimen sequenced was memory CD4+ T cells from PBMCs. The receptors derive from a man younger than 35 in good health. Some clones in this sample may be carry-over from other donors' samples. CDR3s include the opening cysteine and the closing phenylalanine or tryptophan. Each record gives: D gene, V gene, CDR3 length, J gene, clone size, CDR3 protein, CDR3 DNA. The D gene is left open where the match is weak. A clone size is listed for some rows: how often the clone was seen (once, few, many), or a class if it is expanded.

NA	TRBV12-5	13	TRBJ1-1	NA	CASGLEMNTEAFF	TGTGCTAGTGGTTTGGAAATGAACACTGAAGCTTTCTTT
TRBD1	TRBV10-3	15	TRBJ2-1	NA	CAIRGAGQGPNEQFF	TGTGCCATCAGGGGTGCCGGACAGGGTCCGAATGAGCAGTTCTTC
NA	TRBV6-5	15	TRBJ2-5	few	CASSYSGRGQETQYF	TGTGCCAGCAGTTACTCGGGAAGGGGCCAAGAGACCCAGTACTTC
NA	TRBV4-1	16	TRBJ1-4	NA	CASSQKGGRTNEKLFF	TGCGCCAGCAGCCAAAAAGGGGGGCGGACTAATGAAAAACTGTTTTTT
NA	TRBV6-1	15	TRBJ2-5	many	CASSEEPGPTQTQYF	TGTGCCAGCAGTGAAGAGCCAGGGCCAACTCAGACCCAGTACTTC
TRBD1	TRBV18	15	TRBJ1-4	NA	CASSPDRVPNEKLFF	TGTGCCAGCTCACCCGACAGGGTCCCTAATGAAAAACTGTTTTTT
TRBD2	TRBV11-2	16	TRBJ2-1	few	CASSSFSGRFNNEQFF	TGTGCCAGCAGCTCGTTTAGCGGGAGATTCAACAATGAGCAGTTCTTC
NA	TRBV21-1	16	TRBJ2-7	NA	CASSKDRSGSVCEQYF	TGTGCCAGCAGCAAAGACAGAAGCGGGAGCGTCTGTGAGCAGTACTTC
NA	TRBV2	15	TRBJ2-7	NA	CASSELGQPVEEQYF	TGTGCCAGCAGTGAGCTTGGACAGCCGGTAGAGGAGCAGTACTTC
TRBD1	TRBV30	15	TRBJ1-5	many	CAWGKRDRADQPQHF	TGTGCCTGGGGAAAGAGGGACAGGGCAGATCAGCCCCAGCATTTT
TRBD2	TRBV19	17	TRBJ2-1	few	CASRVSGTSVAYNEQFF	TGTGCCAGTAGGGTCTCCGGGACTAGCGTCGCCTACAATGAGCAGTTCTTC
NA	TRBV15	14	TRBJ2-5	once	CATGKGLLQETQYF	TGTGCCACCGGAAAGGGGCTGCTACAAGAGACCCAGTACTTC
NA	TRBV7-2	14	TRBJ1-1	NA	CASRKGGADTEAFF	TGTGCCAGCAGAAAAGGGGGTGCGGACACTGAAGCTTTCTTT
TRBD1	TRBV2	14	TRBJ2-1	NA	CAGLGRGSYNEQFF	TGTGCCGGTCTGGGCAGGGGGTCCTACAATGAGCAGTTCTTC
NA	TRBV11-2	13	TRBJ2-3	NA	CASRQASTDTQYF	TGTGCCAGCCGACAGGCGAGCACAGATACGCAGTATTTT
NA	TRBV7-8	15	TRBJ2-7	once	CASSQQGFSSYEQYF	TGTGCCAGCAGCCAACAGGGATTCTCCTCCTACGAGCAGTACTTC
TRBD2	TRBV28	17	TRBJ2-1	NA	CASSPGGAGGLYNEQFF	TGTGCCAGCAGTCCCGGGGGCGCGGGAGGGCTGTACAATGAGCAGTTCTTC